Described below is a single TCR beta chain sequence and its context. Its matching antigen is unknown. TCRdb redid the calling of the 5' RACE reads with MiXCR, one entry per CDR3 protein. The sample has 390,000 or so distinct CDR3 sequences, 20% to 25% seen once. V was pared by 4 bases and J by 6 bases, with 9 bases between. The germline CDR1 and CDR2 sequences are SGHAT and FQNNGV. The CDR3 has 13 residues. The sample belongs to a study of CD8 T cells in ankylosing spondylitis. Regarding the study as a whole: CD8+ by phenotype, disease-linked clones were relatively rare in peripheral blood. What appeared characteristic of ankylosing spondylitis blood was a TCR beta motif of fewer than ten highly homologous variants.

The genes are TRBV11-2 and TRBJ2-2; D is undetermined. Sequenced: blood, either unsorted or a sorted T cell fraction (not recorded which). The clonotype comes from a male donor with ankylosing spondylitis. CDR3 nucleotides: TGTGCCAGCAGCTCTAGTTTCGCCGGGGAGCTGTTTTTT. Translation gives CASSSSFAGELFF.